Presented here are 20 T cell receptor beta chains from one specimen sequenced in a study of OX40 agonist ivuxolimab in advanced cancers. Some clones are missing from TCRdb's copy, which holds only in-frame ones; the method was immunoSEQ multiplex PCR. The profile shows tens of thousands of clones, approximately 78% of them singletons. The input for sequencing was CD4+ or CD8+ T cells sorted from blood, taken in a trial of the OX40 agonist ivuxolimab. The receptors derive from an adult with an advanced solid tumor such as melanoma, head and neck, liver or kidney cancer.

This chain connects TRBV18 to TRBJ2-7; 10 bases align to TRBD2. The CDR3 runs 17 residues. Trimming took 2 bases from V and 3 from J; bases not matched to a gene: 10. Germline CDR1 and CDR2: KGHSH and LQKENI. CDR3 region: CASSPLNLAGGYYEQYF. CDR3 nucleotide sequence: TGTGCCAGCTCACCATTAAACTTAGCGGGAGGATACTACGAGCAGTACTTC.

This chain links TRBV5-1 with TRBJ2-5; D might be TRBD2 (5 bases). The CDR3 is 13 amino acids. V dropped 6 bases and J dropped 1 base, with 10 bases sitting between them. Per the germline V gene, CDR1 is SGHRS and CDR2 is YFSETQ. CDR3 nucleotides: TGCGCCAGCACCCCGGGAAGCCAAGAGACCCAGTACTTC. Its translation is CASTPGSQETQYF.

V and J are TRBV11-3 and TRBJ2-1, with TRBD2 matching over 7 bases. After removal of 5 bases from V and 8 bases from J, the junction contained 15 bases not matched to a gene. The CDR3 covers 16 residues. Germline lookup yields CDR1 SGHNT and CDR2 YENEEA. CDR3 sequence (DNA): TGTGCCAGCAGCCCTCCGACGGGACTAAGTAGTGATGAGCAGTTCTTC. It specifies CASSPPTGLSSDEQFF.

This clone was observed a single time. The chain joins TRBV25-1 to TRBJ2-5; no reliable D call. CDR1 is MGHDK and CDR2 is SYGVNS in the germline V gene. CDR3 length: 12 amino acids. V shed 2 bases and J shed 5 bases, with 6 bases lying between them. The DNA of the CDR3 is TGTGCCAGCAGTGAAATCGGCGAGACCCAGTACTTC. Protein: CASSEIGETQYF.

The genes are TRBV6-1 and TRBJ1-5; possibly TRBD1 for D (5 bases). Germline-derived CDR1 and CDR2 are MNHNS and SASEGT. V lost 1 base and J lost 7, with 14 bases in between. The CDR3 runs to 15 residues. The CDR3 coding sequence is TGTGCCAGCAGTGAAGTTGGAACAGGAAACCAGCCCCAGCATTTT. Its protein product is CASSEVGTGNQPQHF.

This clone was counted a single time. V gene TRBV27 combines with J gene TRBJ2-4; 7 positions agree with TRBD2. The CDR3 is 14 amino acids. Per germline, CDR1 MNHEY and CDR2 SMNVEV (reference sequence). The junction had 9 bases not matched to a gene; V was cut back by 6 bases and J by 7 bases. CDR3 amino acids: CASRPERGRNIQYF. For the CDR3, the DNA is TGTGCCAGCAGGCCTGAGCGGGGCAGGAACATTCAGTACTTC.

The CDR3 DNA reads TGTGCCAGCAGCCAAGAGAGTCATGATACGCAGTATTTT. This translates into CASSQESHDTQYF. The rearrangement joins TRBV4-2 to TRBJ2-3, with no clear D. Germline-derived CDR1 and CDR2 are LGHNA and YNFKEQ. Deletions cut 0 bases from V and 6 bases from J, with 7 bases between. The CDR3 spans 13 residues.

V gene TRBV5-1 combines with J gene TRBJ1-4; 9 bases are a match to TRBD1. Germline V gives CDR1 SGHRS, CDR2 YFSETQ. Trimming removed 4 bases from V and 6 bases from J; junction bases left unmatched: 4. This CDR3 has 14 residues. The CDR3 nucleotides read TGCGCCAGCAGCCAACAGGGGGCGGATGAAAAACTGTTTTTT. Its protein is CASSQQGADEKLFF.

The chain combines TRBV5-4 with TRBJ2-5; the D gene is possibly TRBD2 (6 bases). Trimming left V 2 bases short and J 3 bases short, with 17 bases between. CDR1 is SGHNT and CDR2 is YYREEE in the germline V gene (reference sequence). The CDR3 has 16 residues. The CDR3 loop reads CASSFYTTSAKETQYF. In nucleotides, the CDR3 is TGTGCCAGCAGCTTTTACACGACTAGTGCCAAAGAGACCCAGTACTTC. Supplemented by reference TRBV5-4 and TRBJ2-5, the full variable domain reads ETGVTQSPTHLIKTRGQQVTLRCSSQSGHNTVSWYQQALGQGPQFIFQYYREEENGRGNFPPRFSGLQFPNYSSELNVNALELDDSALYLCASSFYTTSAKETQYFGPGTRLLVL.

The V and J genes are TRBV18 and TRBJ2-2, with 9 bases matching TRBD1. The length of the CDR3 is 14 residues. From germline, CDR1 is KGHSH and CDR2 LQKENI. J was trimmed by 7 bases and V by 1 base; bases with no gene match: 1. The CDR3 DNA reads as TGTGCCAGCTCACCACGACAGGGGGACGGGGAGCTGTTTTTT. Protein sequence: CASSPRQGDGELFF.

The chain uses TRBV5-1 and TRBJ2-1; a weak D match, TRBD2 (6 bases). CDR3 length equals 15 residues. CDR1 and CDR2 (germline): SGHRS, YFSETQ. V lost 4 bases and J 7 bases, leaving 18 bases between the germline ends. The CDR3 region is CASSPDYPALNEQFF. The CDR3 DNA sequence: TGCGCCAGCAGCCCGGACTACCCAGCATTGAATGAGCAGTTCTTC.

The chain joins TRBV29-1 to TRBJ2-3, with 7 bases fitting TRBD1. Per germline, CDR1 SQVTM and CDR2 ANQGSEA. This CDR3 region has 15 residues. J gave up 0 bases and V 8 bases, and 11 bases lay outside the gene matches. The CDR3 reads CSSRDSFISTDTQYF. The CDR3 region has the DNA TGCAGCTCCCGGGACAGTTTCATTAGCACAGATACGCAGTATTTT.

This clone has a handful of counts. The genes are TRBV19 and TRBJ2-7; D is unresolved. The CDR3 extends over 13 amino acids. The V gene's germline CDR1 is LNHDA and CDR2 SQIVND (reference sequence). V lost 6 bases to trimming and J lost 2 bases, with 11 bases between them. CDR3 coding DNA: TGTGCCAGTAGCTTCAACGGCCCCTACGAGCAGTACTTC. It is translated as CASSFNGPYEQYF. Variable domain in full (rest from reference TRBV19 and TRBJ2-7): DGGITQSPKYLFRKEGQNVTLSCEQNLNHDAMYWYRQDPGQGLRLIYYSQIVNDFQKGDIAEGYSVSREKKESFPLTVTSAQKNPTAFYLCASSFNGPYEQYFGPGTRLTVT.

This chain joins TRBV21-1 and TRBJ2-3; TRBD1 is the table's D call and was not checked against the DNA. TRBV21-1 is assigned pseudogene status. CDR3 length: 16 amino acids. This chain's CDR3 is CASSRCFAGKTDTQYF. DNA for the CDR3: TGTGCCAGCAGCAGGTGTTTCGCAGGGAAAACAGATACGCAGTATTTT.

J is TRBJ1-2 and V is TRBV15; D possibly corresponds to TRBD1 (6 bases). Trimming pared 0 bases from V and 13 bases from J, leaving 15 bases between. This CDR3 has 13 amino acids. Germline V gene lookup returns CDR1 LNHNV and CDR2 YYDKDF (reference sequence). For the CDR3, the DNA is TGTGCCACCAGCAGAGATCTTATTGGGGGCCTCACCTTC. Translated, it gives CATSRDLIGGLTF.

This clone appeared once. The V gene is TRBV7-2, the J gene TRBJ2-3, with 7 bases identical to TRBD1. This CDR3 region has 14 residues. Germline V gives CDR1 SGHTA, CDR2 FQGNSA. The trim removed 5 bases at V and 0 bases at J, leaving 2 bases unmatched. CDR3 sequence reads: CASSRDSSTDTQYF. CDR3 DNA sequence: TGTGCCAGCAGCAGGGACAGCAGCACAGATACGCAGTATTTT. Drawing the rest from reference TRBV7-2 and TRBJ2-3, the complete variable domain is GAGVSQSPSNKVTEKGKDVELRCDPISGHTALYWYRQSLGQGLEFLIYFQGNSAPDKSGLPSDRFSAERTGGSVSTLTIQRTQQEDSAVYLCASSRDSSTDTQYFGPGTRLTVL.

The gene calls are TRBV11-1 and TRBJ1-4; 10 nucleotides match TRBD1. In germline, CDR1 is SGHAT, CDR2 FQDESV (reference sequence). This CDR3 contains 18 residues. The trim removed 5 bases at V and 0 bases at J, leaving 9 bases unmatched. The CDR3 loop is CASSADGTGDATNEKLFF. In nucleotides, the CDR3 is TGTGCCAGCAGCGCCGACGGGACAGGGGATGCAACTAATGAAAAACTGTTTTTT. Full variable domain (rest looked up from reference TRBV11-1 and TRBJ1-4): EAEVAQSPRYKITEKSQAVAFWCDPISGHATLYWYRQILGQGPELLVQFQDESVVDDSQLPKDRFSAERLKGVDSTLKIQPAELGDSAMYLCASSADGTGDATNEKLFFGSGTQLSVL.

The gene calls are TRBV5-4 and TRBJ2-5, with TRBD2 matching over 10 bases. V trimming: 4 bases; J trimming: 3 bases; junction bases outside the gene matches: 6. The V gene's germline CDR1 is SGHNT and CDR2 YYREEE (reference sequence). This CDR3 comprises 15 residues. The CDR3 DNA is TGTGCCAGCAGCGGGAGACTAGCGGGTAAAGAGACCCAGTACTTC. It yields the protein CASSGRLAGKETQYF.

The chain carries TRBV2 and TRBJ2-7; 12 positions agree with TRBD2. This CDR3 has 15 amino acids. Germline V gene lookup returns CDR1 SNHLY and CDR2 FYNNEI. Germline trimming cut 6 bases from V and 6 bases from J; bases unmatched to any gene: 9. The CDR3 sequence is CASSRLAGGPSEQYV. In DNA form, the CDR3 reads TGTGCCAGCAGCCGCCTAGCGGGAGGGCCGAGCGAGCAGTACGTC.

There are a few counts of this clone. The gene calls are TRBV4-1 and TRBJ1-1; 8 bases align to TRBD1. The J segment lost 5 bases and the V segment lost 1 base, leaving 3 bases of the junction unmatched. The CDR3 consists of 14 residues. The germline gives CDR1 MGHRA, CDR2 YSYEKL. The CDR3 DNA follows: TGCGCCAGCAGCCAAGGACAGGGGAGGACTGAAGCTTTCTTT. Translating it yields CASSQGQGRTEAFF.